This passage covers 19 T cell receptor beta chains from one sample sequenced in a study of cytomegalovirus exposure and HLA in healthy donors. Vbeta (60) and Jbeta (13) primers were used in the PCR. TCRdb keeps only in-frame clones here, not all; method: immunoSEQ multiplex PCR. The table includes over 110,000 clones, around 72% detected once. The sequencing sample was made of PBMCs. The receptors come from a woman aged 40 to 49 in good health and CMV-seronegative.

This chain uses TRBV5-1 with TRBJ2-3, with TRBD1 identical over 9 bases. The CDR3 is 15 residues long. J lost 2 bases, V lost 6 bases, and 7 bases had no gene match. Germline loops: CDR1 SGHRS, CDR2 YFSETQ. CDR3 nucleotide sequence: TGCGCCAGCACCAAATGGACAGGGGACACAGATACGCAGTATTTT. This codes for CASTKWTGDTDTQYF.

This chain links TRBV28 with TRBJ1-2; D remains ambiguous. Germline CDR1 MDHEN, CDR2 SYDVKM. This CDR3 spans 13 amino acids. Trimming took 5 bases from V and 3 from J, leaving 10 bases between them. The CDR3 protein is CASSPRGYYGYTF. In nucleotides, the CDR3 is TGTGCCAGCAGTCCCCGTGGCTACTATGGCTACACCTTC.

This clone was seen a few times. The genes are TRBV11-2 and TRBJ2-1; no firm D call. The CDR3 consists of 13 residues. The germline V gene has CDR1 SGHAT and CDR2 FQNNGV. The V end was cut by 1 base, the J end by 5 bases, with 6 bases between. The CDR3 spells CASSLGLNNEQFF. CDR3 DNA sequence: TGTGCCAGCAGCTTAGGGCTCAACAATGAGCAGTTCTTC.

The rearrangement uses TRBV13 and TRBJ2-7, with TRBD2 identical over 8 bases. Germline trimming cut 2 bases from V and 5 bases from J; bases unmatched to any gene: 5. The germline gives CDR1 PRHDT, CDR2 FYEKMQ (reference sequence). The CDR3 is 14 residues long. The CDR3 loop is CASSLRLATNEQYF. CDR3 DNA: TGTGCCAGCAGCTTAAGACTAGCGACAAACGAGCAGTACTTC.

There are a few counts of this clone. V usage is TRBV5-1 and J usage is TRBJ1-2; weak D call: TRBD1 (5 bases). Per the germline V gene, CDR1 is SGHRS and CDR2 is YFSETQ. The CDR3 spans 13 residues. With 0 bases removed from V and 3 bases from J, the gap between germline ends came to 6 bases. The CDR3 protein is CASSLAQDYGYTF. CDR3 bases: TGCGCCAGCAGCTTGGCACAGGACTATGGCTACACCTTC. Drawing the rest from reference TRBV5-1 and TRBJ1-2, the complete variable domain is KAGVTQTPRYLIKTRGQQVTLSCSPISGHRSVSWYQQTPGQGLQFLFEYFSETQRNKGNFPGRFSGRQFSNSRSEMNVSTLELGDSALYLCASSLAQDYGYTFGSGTRLTVV.

This chain connects TRBV28 to TRBJ1-3; TRBD1 might be the D (6 bases). With 6 bases removed from V and 4 bases from J, the gap between germline ends came to 13 bases. Per germline, CDR1 MDHEN and CDR2 SYDVKM. The CDR3 length is 14 residues. The CDR3: CASSHTGSGNTIYF. In DNA form, the CDR3 reads TGTGCCAGCAGCCATACAGGGTCCGGAAACACCATATATTTT.

This clone has just one count. This chain links TRBV5-1 with TRBJ2-3; 8 bases are shared with TRBD2. The germline gives CDR1 SGHRS, CDR2 YFSETQ. The CDR3 has 14 amino acids. Trimming cost V 4 bases and J 4 bases; bases outside gene matches: 5. Here the CDR3 DNA reads TGCGCCAGCAGCCCGGGACTAGTTGCAGATACGCAGTATTTT. Translating gives CASSPGLVADTQYF.

The gene calls are TRBV18 and TRBJ2-3, with a weak D call TRBD1 (6 bases). Germline assignment: CDR1 KGHSH and CDR2 LQKENI. V was pared by 1 base and J by 4 bases, with 12 bases between. This CDR3 is 15 amino acids long. The CDR3 nucleotides are TGTGCCAGCTCACCACGTGCAGGGGCATCAGATACGCAGTATTTT. This translates into CASSPRAGASDTQYF.

This chain connects TRBV13 to TRBJ2-3; a weak D match, TRBD2 (6 bases). The CDR3 sequence is 13 residues long. Trimming removed 5 bases from V and 5 bases from J, with 11 bases in between. The germline V gene has CDR1 PRHDT and CDR2 FYEKMQ (reference sequence). CDR3 sequence reads: CASSPGGEDTQYF. The CDR3 region has the DNA TGTGCCAGCAGCCCCGGCGGGGAAGATACGCAGTATTTT.

This clone was detected only once. The CDR3 is CASSLDAKISGTTGQLYEQYV. The CDR3 DNA reads as TGTGCCAGCAGCTTAGATGCAAAGATTTCGGGAACGACAGGACAACTTTACGAGCAGTACGTC. The chain joins TRBV7-3 to TRBJ2-7, with D possibly being TRBD1 (6 bases). The CDR3 extends over 21 amino acids. Germline V CDR1 and CDR2: SGHTA, FQGTGA. Trimming removed 2 bases at V and 4 bases at J, with 33 bases between.

As to this clone: A junction boundary mismatches the germline segment, possibly from a read error. The V and J genes are TRBV7-9 and TRBJ2-5; D uncertain. Germline CDR1 and CDR2: SEHNR and FQNEAQ (reference sequence). The CDR3 sequence is 11 residues long. This CDR3 is CSSSSEETQYF. DNA for the CDR3: TGTTCCAGCAGCTCAGAAGAGACCCAGTACTTC.

The V gene is TRBV13, the J gene TRBJ1-3; 10 bases line up with TRBD1. Germline-derived CDR1 and CDR2 are PRHDT and FYEKMQ (reference sequence). The CDR3 is made up of 15 amino acids. J was trimmed by 7 bases and V by 5 bases; bases with no gene match: 8. The CDR3 is CASSLTGGHQNTIYF. The DNA of the CDR3 is TGTGCCAGCAGCCTGACAGGGGGCCATCAGAACACCATATATTTT.

This clone is a singleton in its sample. The chain employs TRBV6-5 and TRBJ1-2, with a weak D call TRBD1 (6 bases). CDR3 length equals 14 residues. Trimming took 0 bases from V and 7 from J, leaving 12 bases between them. CDR1 is MNHEY and CDR2 is SVGAGI in the germline V gene. CDR3 protein: CASSYSETGCGYTF. The CDR3 DNA reads TGTGCCAGCAGTTACTCGGAAACAGGGTGTGGCTACACCTTC.

This chain uses TRBV5-5 with TRBJ2-7; TRBD2 aligns across 10 bases. The CDR3 covers 15 residues. Germline V gene data show CDR1 as SGHKS and CDR2 as YYEKEE (reference sequence). The trim removed 6 bases at V and 5 bases at J, leaving 11 bases unmatched. The CDR3 region is CASTWGPSGGDEQYV. Here the CDR3 DNA reads TGTGCCAGCACCTGGGGGCCTAGCGGGGGTGACGAGCAGTACGTC.

This clone was picked up a small number of times. The J gene is TRBJ1-5, the V gene TRBV5-1; TRBD1 aligns across 7 bases. The CDR3 consists of 15 residues. J gave up 0 bases and V 4 bases, and 4 bases lay outside the gene matches. Germline V gene sequence: CDR1 SGHRS, CDR2 YFSETQ. The DNA of the CDR3 is TGCGCCAGCAGCCCGGGACAGCTTAGCAATCAGCCCCAGCATTTT. This translates into CASSPGQLSNQPQHF.

This clone was seen only a few times. This rearrangement joins TRBV10-3 to TRBJ1-1; 10 positions agree with TRBD1. Trimming cost V 5 bases and J 5 bases; bases outside gene matches: 8. Looked up from germline, CDR1 is ENHRY and CDR2 is SYGVKD. The CDR3 sequence is 15 residues long. CDR3 nucleotide sequence: TGTGCCATCAGTCGACAGGGGGCAGGAGAAACTGAAGCTTTCTTT. Residues: CAISRQGAGETEAFF.

The chain couples TRBV9 to TRBJ2-3, with 8 bases aligning to TRBD1. CDR3 length equals 16 residues. Trimming at V came to 1 base and at J to 5 bases, leaving 9 bases not matched to a gene. Looked up from germline, CDR1 is SGDLS and CDR2 is YYNGEE. CDR3 protein: CASSVYGRGLGDTQYF. Here the CDR3 DNA reads TGTGCCAGCAGCGTATACGGCAGGGGGCTTGGAGATACGCAGTATTTT. The full variable domain, with the rest looked up from reference TRBV9 and TRBJ2-3, is DSGVTQTPKHLITATGQRVTLRCSPRSGDLSVYWYQQSLDQGLQFLIQYYNGEERAKGNILERFSAQQFPDLHSELNLSSLELGDSALYFCASSVYGRGLGDTQYFGPGTRLTVL.

The rearrangement joins TRBV4-1 to TRBJ2-2, with TRBD2 as a possible D gene (6 bases). Germline CDR1 reads MGHRA; CDR2 reads YSYEKL. The CDR3 totals 15 residues. The V end lost 1 base, the J end lost 11 bases, and 17 bases lay between the germline ends. In DNA form, the CDR3 reads TGCGCCAGCAGCCAAGCGCGGGGACGTTTCGGTGAGCTGTTTTTT. As protein: CASSQARGRFGELFF.

This chain uses TRBV5-5 with TRBJ1-3; D call uncertain. V dropped 1 base and J dropped 0 bases, with 8 bases sitting between them. From germline, CDR1 is SGHKS and CDR2 YYEKEE (reference sequence). The CDR3 is 15 residues long. The CDR3 DNA is TGTGCCAGCAGCTTGTCCGTATACTCTGGAAACACCATATATTTT. Translating gives CASSLSVYSGNTIYF.